This T cell receptor beta chain was identified during a study of identifying expanded T cells in peripheral blood. The V gene lost 9 bases and the J gene lost 3 bases, with 5 bases spanning the gap. Germline loops: CDR1 SGHDN, CDR2 FVKESK. The CDR3 totals 11 residues. Using immunoSEQ multiplex PCR, the repertoire was profiled, and TCRdb retains in-frame clones only, with some absent. This sample has 100,000 or so clones, with around 88% found just once. Study-wide findings and caveats: Differentially abundant clones: about 1.2 between replicates, about 15 at roughly 13 days, 19 at four. Clone count variance between two-week samples rose with total template count.

About this clone: Its antigen is as yet unknown.

Healthy donors had no documented immune events, such as infections, while sampled. The sample taken for sequencing was blood. This clonotype was sampled from a person between 18 and 75 years old in good health. The V gene is TRBV14, the J gene TRBJ2-2, with unresolved D. The chain's CDR3 is CASGDTGELFF. As DNA, the CDR3 is TGTGCCAGTGGGGACACCGGGGAGCTGTTTTTT.